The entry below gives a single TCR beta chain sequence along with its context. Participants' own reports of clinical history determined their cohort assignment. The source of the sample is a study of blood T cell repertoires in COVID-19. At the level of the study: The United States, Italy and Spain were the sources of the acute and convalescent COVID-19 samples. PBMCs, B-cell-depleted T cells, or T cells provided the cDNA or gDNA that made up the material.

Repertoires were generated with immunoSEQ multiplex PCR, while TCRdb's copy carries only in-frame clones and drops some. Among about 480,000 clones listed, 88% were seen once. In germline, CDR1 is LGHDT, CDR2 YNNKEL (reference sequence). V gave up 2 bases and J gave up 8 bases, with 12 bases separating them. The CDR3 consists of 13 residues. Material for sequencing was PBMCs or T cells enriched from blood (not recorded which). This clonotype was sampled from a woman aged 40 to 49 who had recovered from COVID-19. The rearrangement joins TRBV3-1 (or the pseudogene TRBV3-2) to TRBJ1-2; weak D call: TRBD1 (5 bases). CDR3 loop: CASSQQGLEGYTF. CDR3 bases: TGTGCCAGCAGCCAACAGGGATTGGAAGGCTACACCTTC.